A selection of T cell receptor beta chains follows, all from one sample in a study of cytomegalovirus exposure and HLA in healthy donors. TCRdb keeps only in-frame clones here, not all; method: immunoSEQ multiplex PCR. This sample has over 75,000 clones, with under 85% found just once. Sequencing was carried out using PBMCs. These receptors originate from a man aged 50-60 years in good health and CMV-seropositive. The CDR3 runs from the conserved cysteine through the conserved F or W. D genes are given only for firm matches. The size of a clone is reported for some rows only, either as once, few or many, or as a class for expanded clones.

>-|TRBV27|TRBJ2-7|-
TGTGCCAGCAGTTTCGGGCAGGGGGGCACCTACGAGCAGTACTTC
CASSFGQGGTYEQYF
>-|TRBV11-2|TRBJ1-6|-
TGTGCCAGCAGCCGCGTGCGTGCGGCCCTCCACTTT
CASSRVRAALHF
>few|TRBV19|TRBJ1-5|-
TGTGCCAGTAGTAATACGGTGAATCAGCCCCAGCATTTT
CASSNTVNQPQHF
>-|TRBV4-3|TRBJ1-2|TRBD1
TGCGCCAGCAGCCGTTCGGGACAGGGTTACGGCTACACCTTC
CASSRSGQGYGYTF
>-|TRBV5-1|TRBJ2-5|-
TGCGCCAGCTCGGGTGGAGGGAACCAAGAGACCCAGTACTTC
CASSGGGNQETQYF
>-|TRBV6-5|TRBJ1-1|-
TGTGCCAGCAGTTACTCGTGGGAGGACACTGAAGCTTTCTTT
CASSYSWEDTEAFF
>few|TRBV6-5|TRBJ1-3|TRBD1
TGTGCCAGCAGAGGACAGGGGGCCAATGGAAACACCATATATTTT
CASRGQGANGNTIYF
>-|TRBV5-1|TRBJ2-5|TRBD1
TGCGCCAGCAGCCCGGACAGGGTAGGGCAAGAGACCCAGTACTTC
CASSPDRVGQETQYF
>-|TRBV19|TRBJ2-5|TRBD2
TGTGCCAGTAGCGGACTAGCTAGGCGGGGAGAGACCCAGTACTTC
CASSGLARRGETQYF
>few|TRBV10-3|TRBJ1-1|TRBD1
TGTGCCATCAGTGATCTGTCAGGGGGGAATTTTGAAGCTTTCTTT
CAISDLSGGNFEAFF
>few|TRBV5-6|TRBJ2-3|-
TGTGCCAGCAGCTTGCTAGCCCCCACAGATACGCAGTATTTT
CASSLLAPTDTQYF
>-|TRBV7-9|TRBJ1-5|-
TGTGCCAGCAGCCCCCGCGGGGACGGGGATCAGCCCCAGCATTTT
CASSPRGDGDQPQHF
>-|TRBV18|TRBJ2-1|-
TGTGCCAGCTCACCATGGGGAGTAGATGAGCAGTTCTTC
CASSPWGVDEQFF
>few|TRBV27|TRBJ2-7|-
TGTGCCAGCAGAGCAGGGCTCCACGAGCAGTACTTC
CASRAGLHEQYF
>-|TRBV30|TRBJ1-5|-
TGTGCCTGGAGTGTAGGCGGGGATAATCAGCCCCAGCATTTT
CAWSVGGDNQPQHF
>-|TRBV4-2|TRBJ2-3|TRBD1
TGTGCCAGCAGCCCCTCCCCGGAGACAGGGGGCACAGATACGCAGTATTTT
CASSPSPETGGTDTQYF
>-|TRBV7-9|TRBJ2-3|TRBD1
TGTGCCAGCAGCGACCGGACAGGGGGACAGGCAGATACGCAGTATTTT
CASSDRTGGQADTQYF
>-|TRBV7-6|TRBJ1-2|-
TGTGCCAGCAGCTTTCACAGGGACGAACCCGGGGATGGCTACACCTTC
CASSFHRDEPGDGYTF
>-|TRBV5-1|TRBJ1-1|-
TGCGCCAGCAGCCTCAGGGGAAACACTGAAGCTTTCTTT
CASSLRGNTEAFF
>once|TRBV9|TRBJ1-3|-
TGTGCCAGCAGCGTGAGGGTGGAGGGTGGAAACACCATATATTTT
CASSVRVEGGNTIYF
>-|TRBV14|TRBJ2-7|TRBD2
TGTGCCAGCAGCCAAGGGGAAGCGGGGGGCCAAGTTTTCCACGAGCAGTACTTC
CASSQGEAGGQVFHEQYF
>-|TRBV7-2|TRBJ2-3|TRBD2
TGTGCCAGCAGCCGTGGAGGGGGGACTAGCGGGGTTACGCAGTATTTT
CASSRGGGTSGVTQYF
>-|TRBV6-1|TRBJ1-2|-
TGTGCCAGCAAGCGGCAGCTCTATGGCTACACCTTC
CASKRQLYGYTF
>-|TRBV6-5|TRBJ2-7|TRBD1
TGTGCCAGCAGTCAGGACAGGATCTACGAGCAGTACTTC
CASSQDRIYEQYF
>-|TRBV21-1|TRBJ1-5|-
TGTGCCAGCAGCAAAGACCGCCAGGCAGGGAAGGACCAGCCCCAGCATTTT
CASSKDRQAGKDQPQHF
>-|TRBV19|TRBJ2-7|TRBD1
TGTGCCAGTAGTAGGCAGGGGGACGAGCAGTACTTC
CASSRQGDEQYF
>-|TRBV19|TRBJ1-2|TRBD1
TGTGCCACCACACCGCGCAACAGGGGGCCAGGCCATAACTATGGCTACACCTTC
CATTPRNRGPGHNYGYTF
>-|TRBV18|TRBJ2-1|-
TGTGCCAGCTCACCACCACAATACTCCTACAATGAGCAGTTCTTC
CASSPPQYSYNEQFF
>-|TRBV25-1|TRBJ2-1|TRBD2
TGTGCCAGCCGACTAGCGGGTGACAATGAGCAGTTCTTC
CASRLAGDNEQFF
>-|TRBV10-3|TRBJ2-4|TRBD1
TGTGCCATCAGTGGGACAGGGGAGGGAAACATTCAGTACTTC
CAISGTGEGNIQYF
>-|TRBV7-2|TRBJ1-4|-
TGTGCCAGCAGCATGGGGAGAGGGAACGAAAAACTGTTTTTT
CASSMGRGNEKLFF
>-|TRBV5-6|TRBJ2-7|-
TGTGCCAGCAGCTACTTTGGACTTGGGTACGAGCAGTACTTC
CASSYFGLGYEQYF
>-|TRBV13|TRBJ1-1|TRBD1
TGTGCCAGCAGCTCCCAGGGGGCACTGAACACTGAAGCTTTCTTT
CASSSQGALNTEAFF
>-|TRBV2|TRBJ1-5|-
TGTGCCAGCAGTCAGGGGTTGAGCAATCAGCCCCAGCATTTT
CASSQGLSNQPQHF
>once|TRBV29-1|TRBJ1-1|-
TGCAGCGTTGGGAGAGCGAACACTGAAGCTTTCTTT
CSVGRANTEAFF
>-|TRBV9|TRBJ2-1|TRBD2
TGTGCCAGCAGCGACCCCGGGACTAGCGGCAGCTCCTACAATGAGCAGTTCTTC
CASSDPGTSGSSYNEQFF
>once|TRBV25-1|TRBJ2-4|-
TGTGCCAGCAGTGAATATGAGGGAACCCTAGCCAAAAACATTCAGTACTTC
CASSEYEGTLAKNIQYF
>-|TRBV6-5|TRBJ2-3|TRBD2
TGTGCCAGCAGCCCAACTTTTGGGGGGGTAGATACGCAGTATTTT
CASSPTFGGVDTQYF
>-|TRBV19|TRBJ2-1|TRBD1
TGTGCCAGTAGTCGCTACAGGGGTGCAACGGGTGAGCAGTTCTTC
CASSRYRGATGEQFF
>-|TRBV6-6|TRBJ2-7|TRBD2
TGTGCCAGCAGCCCTCTAGGGAGCGGGGGGCAGGAGCAGTACTTC
CASSPLGSGGQEQYF
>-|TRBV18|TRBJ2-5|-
TGTGCCAGCTCACCACAACTAGAAGAGACCCAGTACTTC
CASSPQLEETQYF
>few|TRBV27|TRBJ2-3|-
TGTGCCAGCAGTTTTGGGGCAGGAACAGATACGCAGTATTTT
CASSFGAGTDTQYF
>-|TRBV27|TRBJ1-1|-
TGTGCCAGCAGTTTAGGGCAGGCCTCGAGTAAAGCTTTCTTT
CASSLGQASSKAFF
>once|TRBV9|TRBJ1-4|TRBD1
TGTGCCAGCAGCTCGGGACAGCCAGCAGAAAAACTGTTTTTT
CASSSGQPAEKLFF
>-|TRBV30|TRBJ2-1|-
TGTGCCTGGAGTCCACAGTACAATGAGCAGTTCTTC
CAWSPQYNEQFF
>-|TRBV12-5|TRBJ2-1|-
TGTGCTAGTGGTTTGAGTCTCGGGTACAATGAGCAGTTCTTC
CASGLSLGYNEQFF